The source of this T cell receptor (beta chain) is a study of shared clonotypes between healthy human individuals. The wider study: Each donor's CD8 memory used one plate, CD8 naive two, each CD4 subset three.

Healthy HIV-negative adults without recent acute infections or vaccinations served as donors. Only Caucasian adults living in Nashville, Tennessee served as donors. Replicate PCRs run on sorted subsets employed approximately 0.2 ug DNA, roughly 30,000 T cell genomes. Method: immunoSEQ multiplex PCR; TCRdb's copy keeps in-frame clones and lacks some. Among about 2.3 million clones listed, approximately 93% were seen once. Germline CDR1 is MNHEY and CDR2 is SVGAGI. The CDR3 has 13 residues. The V and J ends lost 6 bases and 9 bases respectively, with 15 bases between them. The sequence derives from a man aged 18 to 29 in good health. Some clones in this sample may be carry-over from other donors' samples. V is TRBV6-5 and J is TRBJ2-4; possible D gene TRBD2, 6 bases. Sequenced input: naive CD4+ T cells from PBMCs. Subset indicated: CD45RA+ positively selected. The CDR3 region has the DNA TGTGCCAGCAGCGTTGTTTCCGGGAGCATTCAGTACTTC. It specifies CASSVVSGSIQYF.